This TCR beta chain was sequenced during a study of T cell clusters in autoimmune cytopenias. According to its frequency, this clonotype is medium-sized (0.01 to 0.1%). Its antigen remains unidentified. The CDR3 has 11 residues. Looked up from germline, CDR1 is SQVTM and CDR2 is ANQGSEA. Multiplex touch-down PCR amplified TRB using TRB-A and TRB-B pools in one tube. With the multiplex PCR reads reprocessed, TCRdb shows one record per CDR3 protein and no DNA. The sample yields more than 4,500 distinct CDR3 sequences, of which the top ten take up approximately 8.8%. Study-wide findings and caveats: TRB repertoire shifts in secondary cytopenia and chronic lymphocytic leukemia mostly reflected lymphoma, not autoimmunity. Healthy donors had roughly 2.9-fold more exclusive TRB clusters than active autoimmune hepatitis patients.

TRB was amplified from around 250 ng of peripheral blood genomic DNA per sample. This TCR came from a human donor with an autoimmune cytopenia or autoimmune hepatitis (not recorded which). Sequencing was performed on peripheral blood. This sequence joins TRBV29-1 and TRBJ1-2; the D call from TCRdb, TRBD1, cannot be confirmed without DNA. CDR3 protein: CSVGTGAGYTF. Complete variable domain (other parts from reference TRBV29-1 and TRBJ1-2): SAVISQKPSRDICQRGTSLTIQCQVDSQVTMMFWYRQQPGQSLTLIATANQGSEATYESGFVIDKFPISRPNLTFSTLTVSNMSPEDSSIYLCSVGTGAGYTFGSGTRLTVV.